This TCR beta chain stems from a study of graft-versus-host responses after intestinal transplantation. At the level of the study: In this cohort, recipients had multivisceral, liver-intestinal, or isolated intestinal transplants. Study-level findings and limits: Within allografts, high graft-versus-host to host-versus-graft clonal ratios were seen among patients with graft-donor T cell macrochimerism. Recipient marrow showed GvH clones, some seen first in ileum or blood.

The CDR3 length is 14 residues. Per germline, CDR1 SNHLY and CDR2 FYNNEI. V was shortened by 7 bases and J by 3 bases, with 13 bases between the two germline ends. Profiling relied on immunoSEQ multiplex PCR, and the TCRdb table lists in-frame clones only, not all of them. Among 85,000 to 100,000 clones, 90% to 95% were seen once, and the ten largest hold around 0.15%. This clone was seen only a few times. Its target is unknown. The chain combines TRBV2 with TRBJ1-3, with D perhaps matching TRBD1 (5 bases). The clonotype originates from a human donor who received an intestinal transplant. The starting material was unstimulated CD4+ T cells sorted from spleen or lymph node cells, obtained before intestinal transplant. The CDR3 loop reads CASNQGLNGNTIYF. CDR3 DNA sequence: TGTGCCAGCAATCAGGGTTTGAATGGAAACACCATATATTTT.